The rows below give T cell receptor beta chains drawn from one sample of a study of spatial heterogeneity in lung cancer. TCRdb redid the calling of the 5' RACE reads with MiXCR, one entry per CDR3 protein. Among 90,000 to 95,000 distinct CDR3 sequences, approximately 12% were seen once, and the ten largest hold roughly 39%. The sequencing here drew on PBMCs, taken at surgery. The receptors stem from a male donor with early-stage non-small cell lung cancer. CDR3s leave out the opening cysteine and the closing phenylalanine or tryptophan. The D gene is left open where the match is weak. Clone size is shown for a subset of rows, as once, few, many or a class of expanded clone.

TRBV20-1	TRBJ2-7	TRBD2	few	SALRLAPYEQY
TRBV3-1	TRBJ2-7	TRBD1	many	ASSRTGGRSYEQY
TRBV18	TRBJ2-7	TRBD2	few	ASSPLTSGNSYEQY
TRBV19	TRBJ2-3	.	.	ASTNSVTDTQY
TRBV2	TRBJ2-3	TRBD2	few	ASSGLAETQY
TRBV30	TRBJ1-2	.	few	AWVGDDYGYT
TRBV13	TRBJ2-2	.	many	ASSLFKQNTGELF
TRBV20-1	TRBJ1-5	.	.	SARDPLESNQPQH
TRBV9	TRBJ2-1	TRBD2	few	ASSVGLASVPEQF
TRBV15	TRBJ2-1	TRBD2	.	ATSRGQAGGYNEQF
TRBV7-8	TRBJ1-1	TRBD1	few	ASSLVSAGGTNTEAF
TRBV19	TRBJ1-5	.	.	ASSDLNGVAQPQH
TRBV27	TRBJ2-5	.	.	ASSFWGAQETQY
TRBV7-2	TRBJ1-5	.	many	ASSFSNQPQH
TRBV6-5	TRBJ2-7	.	many	ATQDSLREQY
TRBV6-5	TRBJ2-2	.	.	ASSARHTGELF
TRBV11-2	TRBJ1-2	TRBD1	few	ASSQRQGADYGYT
TRBV12-3/TRBV12-4	TRBJ1-3	.	.	ASSYNSGNTIY
TRBV27	TRBJ2-5	.	many	ASREETQY
TRBV18	TRBJ2-7	.	few	ASSPPSSYEQY
TRBV2	TRBJ1-1	.	few	ASSGWTEAF
TRBV4-3	TRBJ1-2	.	.	ASSQGRGIDGYT